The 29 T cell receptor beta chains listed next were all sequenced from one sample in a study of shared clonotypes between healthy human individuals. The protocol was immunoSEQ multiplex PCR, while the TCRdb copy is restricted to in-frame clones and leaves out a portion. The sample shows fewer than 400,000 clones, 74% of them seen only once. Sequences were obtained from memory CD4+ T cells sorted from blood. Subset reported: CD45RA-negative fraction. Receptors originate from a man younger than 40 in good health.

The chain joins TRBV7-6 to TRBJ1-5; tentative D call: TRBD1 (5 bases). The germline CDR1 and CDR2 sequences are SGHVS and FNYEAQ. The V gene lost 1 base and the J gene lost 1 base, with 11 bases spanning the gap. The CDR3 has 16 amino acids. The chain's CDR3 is CASSLGSGGSNQPQHF. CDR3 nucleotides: TGTGCCAGCAGCTTAGGATCCGGGGGAAGCAATCAGCCCCAGCATTTT.

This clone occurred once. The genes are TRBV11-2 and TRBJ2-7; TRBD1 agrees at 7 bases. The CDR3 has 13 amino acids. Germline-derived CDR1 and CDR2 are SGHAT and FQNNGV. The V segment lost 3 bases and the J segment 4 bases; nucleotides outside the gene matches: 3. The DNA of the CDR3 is TGTGCCAGCAGCTTGGGACAGTCTTACGAGCAGTACTTC. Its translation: CASSLGQSYEQYF.

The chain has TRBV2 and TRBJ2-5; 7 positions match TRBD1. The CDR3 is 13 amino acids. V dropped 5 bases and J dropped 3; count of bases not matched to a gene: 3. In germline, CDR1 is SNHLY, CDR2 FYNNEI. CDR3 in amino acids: CASSWTGEETQYF. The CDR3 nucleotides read TGTGCCAGCAGTTGGACAGGAGAAGAGACCCAGTACTTC.

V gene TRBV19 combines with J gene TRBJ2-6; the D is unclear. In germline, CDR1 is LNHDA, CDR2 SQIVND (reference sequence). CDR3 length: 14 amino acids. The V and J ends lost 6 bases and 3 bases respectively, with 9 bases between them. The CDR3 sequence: CASSPSGGANVLTF. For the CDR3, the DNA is TGTGCCAGTAGCCCGTCGGGTGGGGCCAACGTCCTGACTTTC.

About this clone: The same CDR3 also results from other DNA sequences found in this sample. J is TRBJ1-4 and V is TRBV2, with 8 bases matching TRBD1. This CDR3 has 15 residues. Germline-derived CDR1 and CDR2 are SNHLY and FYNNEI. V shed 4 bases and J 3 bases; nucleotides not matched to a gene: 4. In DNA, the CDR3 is TGTGCCAGCAGTGCTCAGGGGGCGGCTAATGAAAAACTGTTTTTT. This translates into CASSAQGAANEKLFF.

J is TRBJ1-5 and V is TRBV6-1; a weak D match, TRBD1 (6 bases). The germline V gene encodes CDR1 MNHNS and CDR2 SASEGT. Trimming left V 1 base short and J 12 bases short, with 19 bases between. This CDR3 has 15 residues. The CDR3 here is CASSEDVTGRRFQHF. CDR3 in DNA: TGTGCCAGCAGTGAAGATGTGACAGGTCGTCGTTTCCAGCATTTT.

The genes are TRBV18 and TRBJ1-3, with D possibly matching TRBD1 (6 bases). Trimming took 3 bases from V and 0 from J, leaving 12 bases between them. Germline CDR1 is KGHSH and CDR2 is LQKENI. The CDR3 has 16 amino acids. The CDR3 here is CASSPSTGLSGNTIYF. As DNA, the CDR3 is TGTGCCAGCTCACCCTCGACAGGACTCTCTGGAAACACCATATATTTT.

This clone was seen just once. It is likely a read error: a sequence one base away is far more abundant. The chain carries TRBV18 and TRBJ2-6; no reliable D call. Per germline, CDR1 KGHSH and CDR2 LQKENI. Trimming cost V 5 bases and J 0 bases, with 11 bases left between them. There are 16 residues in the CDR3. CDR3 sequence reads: CASSSETGSGANVLTF. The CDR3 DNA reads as TGTGCCAGCTCATCAGAAACTGGCTCTGGGGCCAACGTCCTGACTTTC. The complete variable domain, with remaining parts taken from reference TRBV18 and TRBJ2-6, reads NAGVMQNPRHLVRRRGQEARLRCSPMKGHSHVYWYRQLPEEGLKFMVYLQKENIIDESGMPKERFSAEFPKEGPSILRIQQVVRGDSAAYFCASSSETGSGANVLTFGAGSRLTVL.

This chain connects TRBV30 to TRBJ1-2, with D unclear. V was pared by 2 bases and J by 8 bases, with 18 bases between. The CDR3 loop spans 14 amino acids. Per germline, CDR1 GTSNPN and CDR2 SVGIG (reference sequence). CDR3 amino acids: CAWSPGNSLRGYTF. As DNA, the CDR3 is TGTGCCTGGAGTCCCGGAAACAGCCTCCGGGGCTACACCTTC. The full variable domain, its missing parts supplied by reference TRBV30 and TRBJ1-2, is SQTIHQWPATLVQPVGSPLSLECTVEGTSNPNLYWYRQAAGRGLQLLFYSVGIGQISSEVPQNLSASRPQDRQFILSSKKLLLSDSGFYLCAWSPGNSLRGYTFGSGTRLTVV.

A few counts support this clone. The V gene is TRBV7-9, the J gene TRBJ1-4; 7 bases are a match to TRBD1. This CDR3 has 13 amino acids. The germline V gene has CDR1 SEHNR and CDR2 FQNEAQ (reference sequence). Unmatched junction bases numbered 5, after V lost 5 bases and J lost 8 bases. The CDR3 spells CASSTGVGEKLFF. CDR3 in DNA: TGTGCCAGCAGCACAGGGGTCGGGGAAAAACTGTTTTTT.

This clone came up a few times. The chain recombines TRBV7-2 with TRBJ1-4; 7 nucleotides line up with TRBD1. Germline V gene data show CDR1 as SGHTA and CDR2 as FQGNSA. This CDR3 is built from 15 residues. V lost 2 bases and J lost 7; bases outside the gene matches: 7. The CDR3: CASSLTGRGGEKLFF. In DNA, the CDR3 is TGTGCCAGCAGCTTAACGGGCAGGGGGGGTGAAAAACTGTTTTTT. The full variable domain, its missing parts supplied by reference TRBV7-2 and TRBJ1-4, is GAGVSQSPSNKVTEKGKDVELRCDPISGHTALYWYRQSLGQGLEFLIYFQGNSAPDKSGLPSDRFSAERTGGSVSTLTIQRTQQEDSAVYLCASSLTGRGGEKLFFGSGTQLSVL.

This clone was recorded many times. The CDR3 is CASSEQNTEAFF. Written as DNA, the CDR3 is TGTGCCAGCAGTGAACAGAACACTGAAGCTTTCTTT. This rearrangement joins TRBV2 to TRBJ1-1; D ambiguous. V lost 2 bases and J 1 base, leaving 2 bases between the germline ends. Germline V CDR1 and CDR2: SNHLY, FYNNEI. The CDR3 runs 12 residues. The entire variable domain, with the rest obtained from reference TRBV2 and TRBJ1-1, is as follows: EPEVTQTPSHQVTQMGQEVILRCVPISNHLYFYWYRQILGQKVEFLVSFYNNEISEKSEIFDDQFSVERPDGSNFTLKIRSTKLEDSAMYFCASSEQNTEAFFGQGTRLTVV.

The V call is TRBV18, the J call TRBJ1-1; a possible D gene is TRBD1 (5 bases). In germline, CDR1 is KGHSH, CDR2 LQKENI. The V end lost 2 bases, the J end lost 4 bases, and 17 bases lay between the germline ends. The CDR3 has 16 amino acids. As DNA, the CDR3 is TGTGCCAGCTCACCATGGACTAGGGGTTTGGGCACTGAAGCTTTCTTT. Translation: CASSPWTRGLGTEAFF.

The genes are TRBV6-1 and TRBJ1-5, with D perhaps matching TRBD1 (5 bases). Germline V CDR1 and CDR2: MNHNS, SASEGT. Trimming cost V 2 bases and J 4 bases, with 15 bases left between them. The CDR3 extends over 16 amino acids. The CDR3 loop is CASSELGGVGNQPQHF. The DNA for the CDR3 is TGTGCCAGCAGTGAACTTGGGGGGGTTGGAAATCAGCCCCAGCATTTT.

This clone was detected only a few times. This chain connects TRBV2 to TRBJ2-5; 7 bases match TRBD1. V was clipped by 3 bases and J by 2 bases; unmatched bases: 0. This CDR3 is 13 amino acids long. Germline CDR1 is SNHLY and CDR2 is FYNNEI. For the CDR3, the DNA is TGTGCCAGCAGTGAGGGACAGCAAGAGACCCAGTACTTC. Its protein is CASSEGQQETQYF.

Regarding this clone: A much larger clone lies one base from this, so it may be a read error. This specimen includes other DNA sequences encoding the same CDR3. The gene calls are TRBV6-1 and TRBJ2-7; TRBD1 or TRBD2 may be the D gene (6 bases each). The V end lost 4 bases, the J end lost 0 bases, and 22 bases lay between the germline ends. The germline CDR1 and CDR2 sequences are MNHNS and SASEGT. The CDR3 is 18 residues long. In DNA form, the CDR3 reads TGTGCCAGCAGTGCCGGGGGTGGGGGCTGGGGGCGCTCCTACGAGCAGTACTTC. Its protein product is CASSAGGGGWGRSYEQYF.

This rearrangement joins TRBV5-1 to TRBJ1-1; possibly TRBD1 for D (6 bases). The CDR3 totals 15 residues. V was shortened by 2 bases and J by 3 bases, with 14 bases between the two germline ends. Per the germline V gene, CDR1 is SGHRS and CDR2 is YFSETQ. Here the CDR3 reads CASSFTGFSDTEAFF. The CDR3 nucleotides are TGCGCCAGCAGCTTCACAGGGTTCTCGGACACTGAAGCTTTCTTT.

The CDR3 DNA sequence: TGTGCCAGCAGGGGGTTAGAGGCGCAGTACTTC. Protein: CASRGLEAQYF. The V gene is TRBV2, the J gene TRBJ2-7; D uncertain. V lost 6 bases and J 9 bases, leaving 12 bases between the germline ends. From germline, CDR1 is SNHLY and CDR2 FYNNEI. The CDR3 is made up of 11 amino acids.

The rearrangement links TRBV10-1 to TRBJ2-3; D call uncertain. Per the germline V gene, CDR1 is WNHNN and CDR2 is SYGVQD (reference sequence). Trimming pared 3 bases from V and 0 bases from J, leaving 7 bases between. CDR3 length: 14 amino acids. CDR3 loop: CASSDSGSTDTQYF. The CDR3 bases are TGCGCCAGCAGTGACTCCGGGAGCACAGATACGCAGTATTTT.

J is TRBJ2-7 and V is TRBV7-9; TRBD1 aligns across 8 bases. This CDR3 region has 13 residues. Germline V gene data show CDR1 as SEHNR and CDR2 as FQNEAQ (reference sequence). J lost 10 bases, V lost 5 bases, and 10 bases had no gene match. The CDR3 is CASSRRGQGFQYF. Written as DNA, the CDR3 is TGTGCCAGCAGCCGCCGAGGACAGGGTTTTCAGTACTTC. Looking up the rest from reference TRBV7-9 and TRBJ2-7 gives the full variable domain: DTGVSQNPRHKITKRGQNVTFRCDPISEHNRLYWYRQTLGQGPEFLTYFQNEAQLEKSRLLSDRFSAERPKGSFSTLEIQRTEQGDSAMYLCASSRRGQGFQYFGPGTRLTVT.

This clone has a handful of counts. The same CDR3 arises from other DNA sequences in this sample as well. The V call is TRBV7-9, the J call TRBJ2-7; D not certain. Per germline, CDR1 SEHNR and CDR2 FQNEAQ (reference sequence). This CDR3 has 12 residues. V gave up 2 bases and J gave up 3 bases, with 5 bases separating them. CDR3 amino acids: CASSLTDYEQYF. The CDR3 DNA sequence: TGTGCCAGCAGCTTAACAGACTACGAGCAGTACTTC. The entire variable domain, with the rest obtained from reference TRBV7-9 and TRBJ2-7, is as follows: DTGVSQNPRHKITKRGQNVTFRCDPISEHNRLYWYRQTLGQGPEFLTYFQNEAQLEKSRLLSDRFSAERPKGSFSTLEIQRTEQGDSAMYLCASSLTDYEQYFGPGTRLTVT.

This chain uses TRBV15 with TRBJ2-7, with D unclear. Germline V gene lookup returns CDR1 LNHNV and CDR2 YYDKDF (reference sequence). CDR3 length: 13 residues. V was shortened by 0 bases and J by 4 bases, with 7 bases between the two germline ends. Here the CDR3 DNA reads TGTGCCACCAGCAGAGACATTGGGTACGAGCAGTACTTC. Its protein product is CATSRDIGYEQYF.

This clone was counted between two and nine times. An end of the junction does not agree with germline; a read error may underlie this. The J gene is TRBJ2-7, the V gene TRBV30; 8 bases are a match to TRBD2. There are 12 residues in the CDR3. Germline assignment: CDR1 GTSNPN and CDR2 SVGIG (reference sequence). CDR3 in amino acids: CAWSGSRYEQYF. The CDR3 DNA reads TGTGCATGGAGCGGGAGCAGGTACGAGCAGTACTTC. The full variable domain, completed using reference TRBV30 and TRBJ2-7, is SQTIHQWPATLVQPVGSPLSLECTVEGTSNPNLYWYRQAAGRGLQLLFYSVGIGQISSEVPQNLSASRPQDRQFILSSKKLLLSDSGFYLCAWSGSRYEQYFGPGTRLTVT.

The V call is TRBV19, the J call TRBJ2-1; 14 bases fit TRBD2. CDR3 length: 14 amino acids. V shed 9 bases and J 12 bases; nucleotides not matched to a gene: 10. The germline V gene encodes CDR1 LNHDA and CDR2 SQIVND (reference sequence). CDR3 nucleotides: TGTGCCAGCCGACTAGCGGGAGGGAGAGAAGGGCAGTTCTTC. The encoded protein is CASRLAGGREGQFF.

The CDR3 loop is CASEDSGRAFNEQFF. The CDR3, as DNA: TGTGCCAGCGAAGATAGCGGGAGAGCGTTTAATGAGCAGTTCTTC. The chain carries TRBV2 and TRBJ2-1; 9 bases agree with TRBD2. After removal of 8 bases from V and 7 bases from J, the junction contained 12 bases not matched to a gene. Germline CDR1 is SNHLY and CDR2 is FYNNEI. The CDR3 totals 15 residues.

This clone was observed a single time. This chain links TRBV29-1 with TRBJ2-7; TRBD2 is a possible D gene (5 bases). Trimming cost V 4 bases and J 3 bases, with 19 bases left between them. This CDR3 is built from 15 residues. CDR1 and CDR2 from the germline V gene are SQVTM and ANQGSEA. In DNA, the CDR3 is TGCAGCGTTGCTTCTGGGGAACCGGGGAACTACGAGCAGTACTTC. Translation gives CSVASGEPGNYEQYF.

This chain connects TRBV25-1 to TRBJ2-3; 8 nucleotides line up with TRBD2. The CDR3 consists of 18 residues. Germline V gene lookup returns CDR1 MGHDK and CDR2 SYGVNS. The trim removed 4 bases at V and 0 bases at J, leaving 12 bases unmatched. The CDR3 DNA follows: TGTGCCAGCAGTGGTGATGGGACACTAGCGGCTAGCACAGATACGCAGTATTTT. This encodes CASSGDGTLAASTDTQYF.

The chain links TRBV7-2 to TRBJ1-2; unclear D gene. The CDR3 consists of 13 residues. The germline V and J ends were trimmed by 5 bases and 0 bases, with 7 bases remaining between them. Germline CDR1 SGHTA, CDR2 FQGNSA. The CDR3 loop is CASSLFANYGYTF. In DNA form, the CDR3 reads TGTGCCAGCAGCCTTTTCGCTAACTATGGCTACACCTTC.

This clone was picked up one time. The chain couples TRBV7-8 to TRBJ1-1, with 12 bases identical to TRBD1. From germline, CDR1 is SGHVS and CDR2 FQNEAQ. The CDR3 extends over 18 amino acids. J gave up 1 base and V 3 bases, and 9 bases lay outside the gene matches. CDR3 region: CASSFPRDRGPANTEAFF. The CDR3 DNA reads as TGTGCCAGCAGCTTCCCCCGGGACAGGGGGCCCGCGAACACTGAAGCTTTCTTT.